This T cell receptor beta chain appears in the sequencing data of a study of blood T cell repertoires in COVID-19. Study context: Samples of COVID-19 (acute and convalescent) were obtained from the United States, Italy and Spain. In each case, the material was cDNA or gDNA derived from T cells, B-cell-depleted T cells, or PBMCs.

Original methodology: How many nucleated cells were present was estimated from reference gene primer amplification. Produced via immunoSEQ multiplex PCR; TCRdb's table is partial and in-frame only. Clonal size and the V and J genes are those of that table, whereas D and trimming came from the DNA. The table has 120,000 or so clones, about four fifths seen once. Germline V gene sequence: CDR1 MNHEY, CDR2 SVGAGI. The CDR3 is made up of 14 amino acids. V was clipped by 6 bases and J by 3 bases, with 14 bases between them. V gene TRBV6-5 combines with J gene TRBJ1-2; D may be TRBD1 (6 bases). Sequencing was performed on peripheral blood. The receptor was isolated from a man aged 60 to 69 with acute or convalescent COVID-19. The DNA for the CDR3 is TGTGCCAGCAGCCTCACAGGGAGGGACTATGGCTACACCTTC. Translation gives CASSLTGRDYGYTF.